The 12 T cell receptor beta chains below come from one sample, sequenced in a study of long-term antiretroviral therapy in people with HIV. Survey-level immunoSEQ v3.0 assays were run. This table comes from immunoSEQ multiplex PCR, and its TCRdb copy is limited to in-frame clones, with some not included. The table has tens of thousands of clones, 80% to 95% seen once. This specimen consisted of unsorted PBMCs, obtained 4.4 years after starting antiretroviral therapy. These receptors came from a woman aged 45-60 years with HIV.

The chain links TRBV5-8 to TRBJ1-1; 7 bases are a match to TRBD1. The germline V gene has CDR1 SGHTS and CDR2 YDEGEE. J was trimmed by 1 base and V by 5 bases; bases with no gene match: 8. This CDR3 region has 15 residues. CDR3 region: CASRRGTVKNTEAFF. The CDR3 DNA reads as TGTGCCAGCAGGAGAGGGACAGTAAAGAACACTGAAGCTTTCTTT.

The rearrangement joins TRBV5-6 to TRBJ2-1, with a weak D call TRBD1 (5 bases). Trimming left V 2 bases short and J 9 bases short, with 12 bases between. The length of the CDR3 is 13 residues. Germline CDR1 reads SGHDT; CDR2 reads YYEEEE. For the CDR3, the DNA is TGTGCCAGCAGCTTCTCAGGGTCCGGTGAGCAGTTCTTC. It codes for CASSFSGSGEQFF.

CDR3 amino acids: CASSSSRGDGYTF. CDR3 nucleotides: TGCGCCAGCAGCTCCAGCCGGGGGGACGGCTACACCTTC. This chain links TRBV5-1 with TRBJ1-2, with D possibly TRBD1 on 5 matching bases. Germline V gives CDR1 SGHRS, CDR2 YFSETQ. This CDR3 is 13 amino acids long. Trimming shortened V by 3 bases and J by 8 bases, and 14 bases separated the two germline ends.

The chain joins TRBV4-3 to TRBJ2-5; 8 bases match TRBD2. The germline CDR1 and CDR2 sequences are LGHNA and YSLEER. CDR3 size: 17 residues. After removal of 1 base from V and 2 bases from J, the junction contained 9 bases not matched to a gene. The CDR3 spells CASSQVWRPGGQETQYF. For the CDR3, the DNA is TGCGCCAGCAGCCAAGTATGGCGGCCGGGGGGGCAAGAGACCCAGTACTTC.

The V and J genes are TRBV6-5 and TRBJ2-7, with D possibly TRBD1 on 6 matching bases. The V gene's germline CDR1 is MNHEY and CDR2 SVGAGI. The CDR3 has 15 residues. The ends were cut back, 2 bases at V and 1 base at J, with 12 bases in the middle. The CDR3 sequence is CASSYNRQGSYEQYF. CDR3 DNA sequence: TGTGCCAGCAGTTACAATCGGCAGGGGTCCTACGAGCAGTACTTC.

V usage is TRBV7-6 and J usage is TRBJ2-7; 8 bases are a match to TRBD2. The CDR3 is 14 residues long. CDR1 and CDR2 (germline): SGHVS, FNYEAQ. V shed 4 bases, J shed 6 bases, and the junction held 8 bases outside the gene matches. The CDR3 loop reads CASSSRGGLGEQYF. DNA of the CDR3: TGTGCCAGCAGCTCCCGGGGGGGATTGGGCGAGCAGTACTTC.

This sequence joins TRBV19 and TRBJ2-6; 9 bases match TRBD1. The CDR3 totals 19 residues. Losses at the gene ends were 1 base for V and 0 bases for J; bases not matched to a gene: 7. Germline values: CDR1 LNHDA, CDR2 SQIVND (reference sequence). The CDR3 coding sequence is TGTGCCAGTAGTATAGTGGGACAGGGCCTGAACTCTGGGGCCAACGTCCTGACTTTC. This sequence encodes CASSIVGQGLNSGANVLTF.

This clone has just one count. This rearrangement joins TRBV9 to TRBJ2-1, with 13 bases identical to TRBD2. Germline CDR1 reads SGDLS; CDR2 reads YYNGEE. The CDR3 length is 18 residues. Trimming at V came to 3 bases and at J to 0 bases, leaving 6 bases not matched to a gene. The CDR3 loop reads CASSADRTSGGSYNEQFF. In DNA, the CDR3 is TGTGCCAGCAGCGCGGATAGGACTAGCGGGGGCTCCTACAATGAGCAGTTCTTC.

The gene calls are TRBV9 and TRBJ1-6; D uncertain. The V gene's germline CDR1 is SGDLS and CDR2 YYNGEE. The CDR3 runs to 17 residues. V was pared by 0 bases and J by 0 bases, with 10 bases between. As DNA, the CDR3 is TGTGCCAGCAGCGTAGAGGGAACTAGCTCCTATAATTCACCCCTCCACTTT. This sequence encodes CASSVEGTSSYNSPLHF. Using reference TRBV9 and TRBJ1-6 for the parts outside the CDR3, the full variable domain is DSGVTQTPKHLITATGQRVTLRCSPRSGDLSVYWYQQSLDQGLQFLIQYYNGEERAKGNILERFSAQQFPDLHSELNLSSLELGDSALYFCASSVEGTSSYNSPLHFGNGTRLTVT.

The rearrangement uses TRBV19 and TRBJ2-2; TRBD2 might be the D (6 bases). The CDR3 runs 15 residues. Per germline, CDR1 LNHDA and CDR2 SQIVND (reference sequence). V dropped 3 bases and J dropped 3 bases, with 11 bases sitting between them. This CDR3 reads CASSIARGDTGELFF. CDR3 sequence (DNA): TGTGCCAGTAGTATTGCGCGGGGCGACACCGGGGAGCTGTTTTTT.

The chain couples TRBV6-5 to TRBJ1-4; 7 bases line up with TRBD1. This CDR3 comprises 15 residues. The ends lost 0 bases at V and 8 bases at J; junction bases unmatched: 6. CDR1 is MNHEY, CDR2 SVGAGI, per germline. Here the CDR3 DNA reads TGTGCCAGCAGTTACTCGAAGGGGGCAAGGGAAAAACTGTTTTTT. As protein: CASSYSKGAREKLFF.

The chain has TRBV29-1 and TRBJ2-3; D is ambiguous. The CDR3 extends over 15 amino acids. Trimming took 7 bases from V and 0 from J, leaving 17 bases between them. The germline V gene has CDR1 SQVTM and CDR2 ANQGSEA. The CDR3 is CSAEYLITSTDTQYF. In DNA form, the CDR3 reads TGCAGCGCCGAATATCTGATAACTAGCACAGATACGCAGTATTTT.